Detailed here is one T cell receptor beta chain. No antigen is known for it. No quality values exist for individual bases; no much larger clone is one base distant. These data originate in a study of T cell responses to AZD1222 COVID-19 vaccine listed by TCRdb under 2021. With regard to the full study: AZD1222 recipients given second doses at about 4 weeks or at about 12 weeks were pooled, since spike-specific TCR depth and breadth were not found to differ between the two schedules. A total of 240 or so trial participants underwent TCR sequencing, of whom 207 had received two doses of AZD1222 and some 25 had received two doses of the MenACWY control vaccine. Enrollment into the trials was organized by age into subgroups of 18-55, 56-69 and 70-plus years, and those subgroups contained roughly 160, 29 and 62 TCR-sequenced participants, respectively.

General conclusions and limits of the study: Most participants were white British and females outnumbered males, and the authors suggested that clonal diversity may have been underestimated. No day 14 peak-response samples were available, so repertoires were characterized only after the peak T cell response. Only a handful of AZD1222 recipients were SARS-CoV-2 seropositive at baseline, limiting conclusions about previously exposed vaccinees. The vaccine-associated CD4 TCRs covered the entire spike protein, and the dominant responses fell in regions 160-218 and 743-854. Spike-specific TCR breadth and depth rose significantly after two AZD1222 doses compared with day 0 and with MenACWY recipients. Epitopes outside the regions mutated in the B.1.351 and B.1.1.7 variants were reportedly recognized by nearly half of the unique spike-specific TCRs. The 56-69-year group was small, and its depth increase did not reach significance, likely because of low power.

Based on the germline V gene, the CDR1 and CDR2 sequences are KGHSH and LQKENI. V is clipped by 2 bases and J by 4 bases, and the sequence between their germline boundaries is 11 bases long. From its cysteine to its phenylalanine, the CDR3 spans 14 amino acids. Only the CDR3 part of the read is kept: 42 bases, read in frame from the first base. The time point label of this sample denotes: baseline before first vaccination. Vaccinee samples came from UK trials COV001 and COV002, including a single-blind randomized controlled phase 2/3 trial of AZD1222 (ChAdOx1 nCoV-19) in healthy adults. Trial participant PBMC samples were collected at day 0 and day 28 after the second dose for TCRbeta chain sequencing. The CDR3 regions of human TCRbeta chains were subjected to immunosequencing. Processing in the source paper ran as follows. TCRs in the repertoires were compared against a reference library of SARS-CoV-2-specific TCRs that had been generated with the MIRA antigen-specificity platform. Breadth was defined as the fraction of unique TCRs that were SARS-CoV-2-associated, and depth was defined as the fraction of total T cells that were SARS-CoV-2-associated. Using the MIRA data, each spike-specific TCR was assigned both to the spike region to which the TCR was reactive and to a CD4 or CD8 class. Log10-transformed breadth and depth values were compared by one-way ANOVA with Sidak's multiple comparisons tests. TCRdb carries this immuneACCESS record with in-frame sequences only. Its versions omit some clonotypes, under half of them owing to an unresolved V gene in the studies checked, with the rest unexplained. The D gene and trimming were derived from the DNA, and the V and J assignments and clone size from that table. Recorded for this sample are approximately 160,000 clones; approximately 90% of them occurred a single time. The ten top clones hold about 3% of the sample.

The chain is made from TRBV18 and TRBJ1-2, with the D gene not confidently named. This specimen consisted of peripheral blood, obtained on day 0 of AZD1222 vaccination. This clonotype originated in an adult in good health. The DNA is as follows: TGTGCCAGCTCACCAGAGCGGACGTCCTATGGCTACACCTTC. This yields the protein CASSPERTSYGYTF.